Listed here are 10 T cell receptor beta chains from one sample, sequenced in a study of T cell responses to AZD1222 COVID-19 vaccine. Clones were read by immunoSEQ multiplex PCR, and TCRdb kept only the in-frame ones, dropping some. This table has 110,000 or so clones, 70% to 90% appearing once. The starting material was peripheral blood, obtained on day 0 of AZD1222 vaccination. These receptor sequences come from an adult in good health.

The V gene is TRBV19, the J gene TRBJ1-3; D ambiguous. Trimming stripped 7 bases from V and 0 bases from J, with 4 bases between. The CDR3 has 12 amino acids. Germline V gene sequence: CDR1 LNHDA, CDR2 SQIVND (reference sequence). CDR3 in amino acids: CASIHSGNTIYF. CDR3 coding DNA: TGTGCCAGTATCCACTCTGGAAACACCATATATTTT.

This chain connects TRBV2 to TRBJ2-5, with a tentative D call TRBD2 (7 bases). Trimming pared 7 bases from V and 4 bases from J, leaving 13 bases between. The germline CDR1 and CDR2 sequences are SNHLY and FYNNEI. CDR3 length: 13 residues. The CDR3 sequence: CASTGGVGETQYF. In DNA, the CDR3 is TGTGCCAGCACGGGGGGCGTTGGAGAGACCCAGTACTTC.

This clone occurred once. This chain uses TRBV7-9 with TRBJ2-2; a weak D match, TRBD2 (6 bases). The CDR3 has 15 residues. Deletions cut 7 bases from V and 6 bases from J, with 18 bases between. Germline V gives CDR1 SEHNR, CDR2 FQNEAQ (reference sequence). The CDR3 sequence is CASTERAVVSGELFF. The CDR3 bases are TGTGCCAGCACCGAGCGGGCCGTCGTCTCCGGGGAGCTGTTTTTT.

This clone was seen a handful of times. The V call is TRBV7-6, the J call TRBJ2-1, with D perhaps being TRBD1 or TRBD2 (7 bases each). The CDR3 consists of 17 residues. V lost 4 bases, J lost 1 base, and 17 bases lay in between. CDR1 is SGHVS and CDR2 is FNYEAQ in the germline V gene. The CDR3 nucleotides are TGTGCCAGCAGCTCTTCAGGGGGGGAGGGTTCCTACAATGAGCAGTTCTTC. The encoded protein is CASSSSGGEGSYNEQFF.

The chain joins TRBV27 to TRBJ1-6; 12 bases align to TRBD1. CDR1 and CDR2 from the germline V gene are MNHEY and SMNVEV (reference sequence). This CDR3 is built from 16 residues. The J segment lost 9 bases and the V segment lost 4 bases, leaving 7 bases of the junction unmatched. CDR3 residues: CASSSGTGGEGSPLHF. In DNA, the CDR3 is TGTGCCAGCAGTTCCGGGACAGGGGGCGAGGGTTCACCCCTCCACTTT.

This chain uses TRBV19 with TRBJ1-2, with 9 bases identical to TRBD1. Germline V gives CDR1 LNHDA, CDR2 SQIVND (reference sequence). This CDR3 has 17 residues. The V gene end was trimmed by 5 bases and the J gene end by 4 bases; junction bases not matched to a gene: 14. CDR3 amino acids: CASSFGQGRLTAYGYTF. CDR3 sequence (DNA): TGTGCCAGTAGTTTTGGACAGGGGAGACTGACTGCCTATGGCTACACCTTC.

The rearrangement joins TRBV30 to TRBJ2-5, with D maybe TRBD2 (7 bases). Germline assignment: CDR1 GTSNPN and CDR2 SVGIG (reference sequence). This CDR3 comprises 11 residues. The CDR3 DNA follows: TGTGCTTCGGGGGGCGGGGAGACCCAGTACTTC. It translates to CASGGGETQYF.

V gene TRBV7-9 combines with J gene TRBJ1-1; D unclear. CDR1 SEHNR and CDR2 FQNEAQ come from the germline V gene (reference sequence). Trimming took 3 bases from V and 4 from J, leaving 12 bases between them. This CDR3 spans 14 amino acids. CDR3 protein: CASSFRVESTEAFF. CDR3 sequence (DNA): TGTGCCAGCAGCTTTCGGGTGGAGTCCACTGAAGCTTTCTTT.

The rearrangement joins TRBV29-1 to TRBJ1-1, with D perhaps TRBD1 (6 bases). The V and J ends lost 3 bases and 4 bases respectively, with 12 bases between them. Looked up from germline, CDR1 is SQVTM and CDR2 is ANQGSEA. CDR3 length: 13 amino acids. The CDR3 protein is CSVDPGHVTEAFF. The CDR3 coding sequence is TGCAGCGTTGATCCGGGACACGTCACTGAAGCTTTCTTT.

The V gene is TRBV10-1, the J gene TRBJ2-1; 8 nucleotides match TRBD2. The germline V gene encodes CDR1 WNHNN and CDR2 SYGVQD (reference sequence). After removal of 1 base from V and 5 bases from J, the junction contained 4 bases not matched to a gene. This CDR3 region has 15 residues. For the CDR3, the DNA is TGCGCCAGCAGTGAGTATGGCGGGGGGCACAATGAGCAGTTCTTC. Translating gives CASSEYGGGHNEQFF.